This TCR beta chain was documented in a study of cytotoxic CD8 clonotypes in ibrutinib-treated CLL. Study observations and caveats: Baseline clonality, above age-matched healthy donor levels, tracked circulating CD8+ T-cell counts. Clonality increased at ibrutinib response, then returned toward baseline at progression. The clonality rise at ibrutinib response reflected private clonotype expansion.

The repertoire was sequenced with immunoSEQ multiplex PCR; TCRdb's copy has only in-frame clones and lacks some. Counted here are about 58,000 clones, roughly 70% occurring once; the ten biggest clones make up 40% to 45%. The CDR3 runs to 13 residues. J gave up 0 bases and V 4 bases, and 0 bases lay outside the gene matches. Germline V gene data show CDR1 as SGHNT and CDR2 as YYREEE (reference sequence). As concerns this clone: What it binds is not known.

Sequencing used PBMCs, obtained after 12 months of ibrutinib treatment. This receptor was identified in a human donor with chronic lymphocytic leukemia. The chain links TRBV5-4 to TRBJ1-1; 7 bases align to TRBD1. Here the CDR3 DNA reads TGTGCCAGCAGCCAGGGGGTGAACACTGAAGCTTTCTTT. The encoded protein is CASSQGVNTEAFF.